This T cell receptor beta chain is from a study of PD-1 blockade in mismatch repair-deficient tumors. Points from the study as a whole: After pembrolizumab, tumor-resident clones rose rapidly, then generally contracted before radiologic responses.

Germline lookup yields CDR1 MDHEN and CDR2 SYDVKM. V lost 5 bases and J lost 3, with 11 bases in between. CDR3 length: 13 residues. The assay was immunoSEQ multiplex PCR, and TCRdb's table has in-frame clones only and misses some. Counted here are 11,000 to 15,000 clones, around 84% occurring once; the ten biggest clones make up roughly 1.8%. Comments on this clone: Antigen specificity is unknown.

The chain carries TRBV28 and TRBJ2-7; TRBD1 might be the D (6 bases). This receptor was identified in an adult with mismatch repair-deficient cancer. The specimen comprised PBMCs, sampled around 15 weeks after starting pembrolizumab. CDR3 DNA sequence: TGTGCCAGCAGTCGGGACAACCTCTACGAGCAGTACTTC. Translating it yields CASSRDNLYEQYF.